One T cell receptor (beta chain) is described in this entry. What it binds is not known. This CDR3 comprises 15 residues. The germline V and J ends were trimmed by 4 bases and 1 base, with 10 bases remaining between them. The V gene's germline CDR1 is MNHNY and CDR2 SVGAGI (reference sequence). This sample is part of a study of OX40 agonist ivuxolimab in advanced cancers. About the research overall: It was permissible to have had prior anti-PD-1, anti-PD-L1 or anti-CTLA-4 therapy, and around 40% had some.

Libraries were prepared by immunoSEQ multiplex PCR; TCRdb keeps only in-frame clonotypes and omits some of them. The sample shows 79,000 or so clones, around 90% of them seen only once. Study conclusions and caveats: Compared with others, partial responders at 0.1-3.0 mg/kg displayed clonal expansion among the lowest.

The chain recombines TRBV6-6 with TRBJ2-2; D perhaps matches TRBD2 (7 bases). The sequences come from CD4+ or CD8+ T cells sorted from blood, collected in a trial of the OX40 agonist ivuxolimab. This sequence was found in an adult with an advanced solid tumor such as melanoma, head and neck, liver or kidney cancer. The CDR3 is CASSSGGLNTGELFF. CDR3 nucleotide sequence: TGTGCCAGCAGTTCCGGGGGGCTGAACACCGGGGAGCTGTTTTTT.